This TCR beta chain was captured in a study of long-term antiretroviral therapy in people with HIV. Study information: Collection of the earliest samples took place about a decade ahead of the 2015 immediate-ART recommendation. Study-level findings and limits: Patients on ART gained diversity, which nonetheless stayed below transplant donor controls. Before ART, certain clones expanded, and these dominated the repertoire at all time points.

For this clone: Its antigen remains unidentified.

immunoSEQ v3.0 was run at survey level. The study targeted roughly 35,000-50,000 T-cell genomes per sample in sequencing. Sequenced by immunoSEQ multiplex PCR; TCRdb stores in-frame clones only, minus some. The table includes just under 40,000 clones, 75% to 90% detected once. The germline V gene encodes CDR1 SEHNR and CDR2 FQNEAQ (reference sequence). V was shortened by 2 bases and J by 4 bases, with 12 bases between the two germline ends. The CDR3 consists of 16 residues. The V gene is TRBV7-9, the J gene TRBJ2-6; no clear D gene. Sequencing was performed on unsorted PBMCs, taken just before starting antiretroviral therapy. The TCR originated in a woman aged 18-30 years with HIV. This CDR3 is CASSLNWGRGANVLTF. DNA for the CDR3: TGTGCCAGCAGCTTAAATTGGGGTAGGGGGGCCAACGTCCTGACTTTC.